The 6 T cell receptor beta chains below all came from one sample that was sequenced in a study of blood T cell repertoires in COVID-19. Using immunoSEQ multiplex PCR, the repertoire was profiled, and TCRdb retains in-frame clones only, with some absent. This table has roughly 220,000 clones, 75% to 90% appearing once. Sample: peripheral blood. The source of these receptors is a woman aged 80 or older with COVID-19, enrolled during active disease.

This clone was seen only once. The rearrangement uses TRBV2 and TRBJ1-1; D is unclear. The germline V gene has CDR1 SNHLY and CDR2 FYNNEI. The CDR3 runs to 10 residues. V shed 3 bases and J shed 13 bases, with 9 bases lying between them. CDR3: CASSEHSNFF. In DNA, the CDR3 is TGTGCCAGCAGTGAGCACAGCAATTTCTTT.

The rearrangement joins TRBV9 to TRBJ2-2, with TRBD2 matching 10 bases. V shed 1 base and J 5 bases; nucleotides not matched to a gene: 11. The CDR3 length is 18 residues. In germline, CDR1 is SGDLS, CDR2 YYNGEE. This CDR3 is CASSVSFRGTSETGELFF. The CDR3 DNA sequence: TGTGCCAGCAGCGTAAGTTTCCGCGGGACTAGCGAGACCGGGGAGCTGTTTTTT.

CDR3 in DNA: TGTGCCAGCACCCTTGGGGGCAGAGATACGCAGTATTTT. It translates to CASTLGGRDTQYF. The chain links TRBV28 to TRBJ2-3, with a possible D match to TRBD1 (6 bases). The CDR3 loop spans 13 amino acids. Germline values: CDR1 MDHEN, CDR2 SYDVKM. Deletions cut 7 bases from V and 5 bases from J, with 13 bases between.

CDR3 coding DNA: TGTGCCAGCAGCTTAAGATCCCGGACAGATACGCAGTATTTT. It encodes CASSLRSRTDTQYF. The chain carries TRBV7-2 and TRBJ2-3, with D unresolved. The CDR3 covers 14 residues. Germline assignment: CDR1 SGHTA and CDR2 FQGNSA. Trimming removed 2 bases from V and 3 bases from J, with 9 bases in between.

This chain connects TRBV7-3 to TRBJ2-1; D gene ambiguous. The CDR3 spans 13 residues. Germline assignment: CDR1 SGHTA and CDR2 FQGTGA. With 5 bases removed from V and 0 bases from J, the gap between germline ends came to 5 bases. This CDR3 reads CASSPGSYNEQFF. DNA of the CDR3: TGTGCCAGCAGCCCGGGCTCCTACAATGAGCAGTTCTTC.

About this clone: A read error may produce the germline difference seen at one junction end. The chain links TRBV12-5 to TRBJ2-5, with 8 bases that match TRBD2. CDR1 LGHNT and CDR2 FRNRAP come from the germline V gene. CDR3 size: 12 residues. The CDR3 region is CASGRGLAGQDF. CDR3 nucleotide sequence: TGTGCTAGTGGTAGAGGACTAGCCGGGCAGGACTTC.